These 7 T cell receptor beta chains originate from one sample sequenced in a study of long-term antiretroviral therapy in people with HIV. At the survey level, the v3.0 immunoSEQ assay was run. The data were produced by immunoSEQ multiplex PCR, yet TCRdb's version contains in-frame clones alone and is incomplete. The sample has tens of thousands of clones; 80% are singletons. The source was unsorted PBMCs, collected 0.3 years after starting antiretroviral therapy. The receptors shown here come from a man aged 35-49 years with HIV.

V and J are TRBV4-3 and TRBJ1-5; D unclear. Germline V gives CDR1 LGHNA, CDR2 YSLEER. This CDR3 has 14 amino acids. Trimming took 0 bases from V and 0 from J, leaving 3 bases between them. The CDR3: CASSQDRSNQPQHF. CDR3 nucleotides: TGCGCCAGCAGCCAAGATCGTAGCAATCAGCCCCAGCATTTT.

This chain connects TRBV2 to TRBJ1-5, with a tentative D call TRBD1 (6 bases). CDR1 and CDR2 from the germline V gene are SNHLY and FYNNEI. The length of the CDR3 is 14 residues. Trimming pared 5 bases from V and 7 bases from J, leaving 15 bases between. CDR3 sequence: CASSPLTGTQPQHF. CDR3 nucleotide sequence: TGTGCCAGCAGTCCCCTAACAGGGACCCAGCCCCAGCATTTT.

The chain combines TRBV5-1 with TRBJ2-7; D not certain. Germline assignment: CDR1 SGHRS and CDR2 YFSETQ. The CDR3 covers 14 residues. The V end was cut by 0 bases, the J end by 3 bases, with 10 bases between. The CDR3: CASSLDSAIYEQYF. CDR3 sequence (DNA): TGCGCCAGCAGCTTGGACAGTGCCATCTACGAGCAGTACTTC.

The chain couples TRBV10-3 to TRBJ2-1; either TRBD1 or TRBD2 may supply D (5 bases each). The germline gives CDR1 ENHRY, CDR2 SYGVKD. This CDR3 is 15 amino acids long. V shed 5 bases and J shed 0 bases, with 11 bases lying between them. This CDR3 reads CAISRDRSSYNEQFF. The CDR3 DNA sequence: TGTGCCATCAGTAGGGACCGGAGCTCCTACAATGAGCAGTTCTTC.

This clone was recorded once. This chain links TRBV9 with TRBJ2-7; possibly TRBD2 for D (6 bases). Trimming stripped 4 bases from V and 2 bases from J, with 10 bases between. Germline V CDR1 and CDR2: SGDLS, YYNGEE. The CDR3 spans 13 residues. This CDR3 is CASSPRETYEQYF. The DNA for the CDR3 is TGTGCCAGCAGCCCCCGGGAGACCTACGAGCAGTACTTC.

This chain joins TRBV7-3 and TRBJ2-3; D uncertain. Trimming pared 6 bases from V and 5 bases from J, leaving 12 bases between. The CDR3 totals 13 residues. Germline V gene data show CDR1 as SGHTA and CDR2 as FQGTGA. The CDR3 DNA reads TGTGCCAGCAGGGAAAAACAAGGAGATACGCAGTATTTT. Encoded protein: CASREKQGDTQYF.

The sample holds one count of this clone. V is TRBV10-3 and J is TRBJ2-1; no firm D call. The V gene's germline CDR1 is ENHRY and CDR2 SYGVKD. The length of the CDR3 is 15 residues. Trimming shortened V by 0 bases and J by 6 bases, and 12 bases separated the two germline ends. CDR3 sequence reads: CAISESKVPGNEQFF. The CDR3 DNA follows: TGTGCCATCAGTGAGTCGAAGGTACCAGGCAATGAGCAGTTCTTC.